This TCR beta chain was sequenced for a study of Tregs in tolerant kidney transplant recipients. The wider study: Recipients received nonmyeloablative bone marrow transplants from related graft donors, with transient mixed chimerism.

This table comes from immunoSEQ multiplex PCR, and its TCRdb copy is limited to in-frame clones, with some not included. This sample contains roughly 48,000 clones. Unstimulated regulatory T cells (CD4+CD25+CD127-), CD4+CD25- non-regulatory cells, CD4 and CD8 cells were FACS-sorted from thawed PBMCs. This CDR3 contains 14 residues. Germline lookup yields CDR1 SGHRS and CDR2 YFSETQ. V lost 4 bases, J lost 5 bases, and 3 bases stayed unmatched. In regard to this clone: Its antigen is as yet unknown. Read coverage stops 3 residues before the CDR3 terminus; the germline J gene supplies the remainder.

Broader study findings: Validation in larger populations is needed because few patients were studied. Antigen-driven expansion was suggested because donor-specific Tregs expanded more than all Tregs in tolerant patients.

The chain joins TRBV5-1 to TRBJ2-3, with 11 nucleotides matching TRBD2. The material was CD4+ T cells from blood, obtained before the transplant. The clonotype comes from a human donor who received a combined kidney and bone marrow transplant. The CDR3 region is CASSETSGKDTQYF. The covered CDR3 bases are TGCGCCAGCAGCGAGACTAGCGGGAAAGATACG.